This T cell receptor beta chain comes out of a study of T cell repertoires in cytomegalovirus infection. Study background: It was the public TCR beta signatures that indicated both CMV infection and matching HLA type. Study-wide results and caveats: Cumulative public TCR beta family frequency identified carriers of CMV plus the relevant HLA. The study found HLA-C-restricted CMV-specific TCR beta clonotypes dominating the ex vivo response.

About this clonotype itself: Antigen: not known.

TCRdb reprocessed the reads with MiXCR, giving one entry per CDR3 protein. Of 450,000 to 550,000 distinct CDR3 sequences listed, about 42% are singletons. The TCR sequence derives from a human donor in good health (CMV status not recorded). Some clones in this sample may be carry-over from other donors' samples. The sample here was cultured PBMCs, taken from culture after CMV antigen stimulation.

The CDR3 loop reads CASSFSGFAGEAFF. For the CDR3, the DNA is TGTGCCAGCAGCTTTTCCGGTTTTGCCGGCGAAGCTTTCTTT. The chain links TRBV7-2 to TRBJ1-1; no clear D. V was trimmed by 3 bases and J by 8 bases, leaving 16 bases between them. Germline assignment: CDR1 SGHTA and CDR2 FQGNSA. The CDR3 is 14 amino acids.